Listed below are T cell receptor beta chains from one sample, sequenced in a study of T-cell reconstitution after alpha-beta-depleted transplantation in children. Each CDR3 protein is one row after TCRdb ran MiXCR on the PCR reads. Of some 50,000 distinct CDR3 sequences listed, about 9.3% were seen once; the top ten hold 27%. The sample consisted of PBMCs, mostly from graft donor cells, taken 60 days after TCRalphabeta/CD19-depleted stem cell transplant. These receptors were collected from a male patient aged 2 to 10 who had a stem cell transplant for chronic granulomatous disease, so the T cells may come from the graft donor. CDR3s include the opening cysteine and the closing phenylalanine or tryptophan. A D gene is named only where the DNA matches it firmly. Size is omitted from some rows. Given values are once, few, many or a class for expanded clones.

abundance: few; j_gene: TRBJ2-2; v_gene: TRBV27; d_gene: -; CDR3aa: CASSPQNTGELFF; CDR3nt: TGTGCCAGCAGTCCTCAGAACACCGGGGAGCTGTTTTTT
abundance: few; j_gene: TRBJ2-7; v_gene: TRBV7-7; d_gene: TRBD1; CDR3aa: CASSLRGTGDEQYF; CDR3nt: TGTGCCAGCAGCTTACGCGGGACAGGGGACGAGCAGTACTTC
abundance: many; j_gene: TRBJ1-5; v_gene: TRBV20-1; d_gene: -; CDR3aa: CSARGGQIQYSNQPQHF; CDR3nt: TGCAGTGCTAGAGGTGGTCAGATACAATATAGCAATCAGCCCCAGCATTTT
abundance: many; j_gene: TRBJ2-7; v_gene: TRBV12-3/TRBV12-4; d_gene: TRBD2; CDR3aa: CASSPGLGRAQYF; CDR3nt: TGTGCCAGCAGTCCGGGACTAGGAAGGGCGCAGTACTTC
abundance: few; j_gene: TRBJ2-3; v_gene: TRBV20-1; d_gene: TRBD2; CDR3aa: CSARSYRASGRPSTDAQYF; CDR3nt: TGCAGTGCTAGGAGTTATCGCGCTAGCGGGCGCCCTAGCACAGATGCGCAGTATTTT
abundance: -; j_gene: TRBJ1-5; v_gene: TRBV19; d_gene: -; CDR3aa: CATSGGNQPQHF; CDR3nt: TGTGCCACCTCGGGGGGAAATCAGCCCCAGCATTTT
abundance: -; j_gene: TRBJ2-6; v_gene: TRBV19; d_gene: -; CDR3aa: CASSSPGRSFSGANVLTF; CDR3nt: TGTGCCAGTAGTTCCCCCGGACGGAGTTTTTCTGGGGCCAACGTCCTGACTTTC
abundance: many; j_gene: TRBJ1-5; v_gene: TRBV20-1; d_gene: TRBD1; CDR3aa: CSAGPRDRVYQPQHF; CDR3nt: TGCAGTGCTGGACCACGGGACAGGGTCTATCAGCCCCAGCATTTT
abundance: -; j_gene: TRBJ2-2; v_gene: TRBV12-3/TRBV12-4; d_gene: -; CDR3aa: CASSRGPGELFF; CDR3nt: TGTGCCAGCAGCCGCGGACCCGGGGAGCTGTTTTTT
abundance: few; j_gene: TRBJ1-5; v_gene: TRBV7-2; d_gene: TRBD1; CDR3aa: CASSSRQGNQPQHF; CDR3nt: TGTGCCAGCAGCTCGCGACAGGGAAATCAGCCCCAGCATTTT
abundance: many; j_gene: TRBJ2-1; v_gene: TRBV12-3/TRBV12-4; d_gene: TRBD1; CDR3aa: CASSRDRGVDEQFF; CDR3nt: TGTGCCAGCAGCCGGGACAGGGGAGTGGATGAGCAGTTCTTC